This T cell receptor (beta chain) came from a study of T cell responses to AZD1222 COVID-19 vaccine. Some clones are missing from TCRdb's copy, which holds only in-frame ones; the method was immunoSEQ multiplex PCR. The data contain roughly 150,000 clones, 91% of them seen just once; the ten biggest clones take up around 5%. Trimming left V 6 bases short and J 11 bases short, with 14 bases between. Germline V gene lookup returns CDR1 MDHEN and CDR2 SYDVKM. This CDR3 comprises 12 residues. The sequence was obtained from an adult in good health. The rearrangement joins TRBV28 to TRBJ1-5, with D possibly being TRBD1 (6 bases). The source was peripheral blood, collected on day 0 of AZD1222 vaccination. CDR3 amino acids: CASSLGGWAQHF. DNA for the CDR3: TGTGCCAGCAGCTTAGGGGGTTGGGCCCAGCATTTT. The entire variable domain, with the rest obtained from reference TRBV28 and TRBJ1-5, is as follows: DVKVTQSSRYLVKRTGEKVFLECVQDMDHENMFWYRQDPGLGLRLIYFSYDVKMKEKGDIPEGYSVSREKKERFSLILESASTNQTSMYLCASSLGGWAQHFGDGTRLSIL.